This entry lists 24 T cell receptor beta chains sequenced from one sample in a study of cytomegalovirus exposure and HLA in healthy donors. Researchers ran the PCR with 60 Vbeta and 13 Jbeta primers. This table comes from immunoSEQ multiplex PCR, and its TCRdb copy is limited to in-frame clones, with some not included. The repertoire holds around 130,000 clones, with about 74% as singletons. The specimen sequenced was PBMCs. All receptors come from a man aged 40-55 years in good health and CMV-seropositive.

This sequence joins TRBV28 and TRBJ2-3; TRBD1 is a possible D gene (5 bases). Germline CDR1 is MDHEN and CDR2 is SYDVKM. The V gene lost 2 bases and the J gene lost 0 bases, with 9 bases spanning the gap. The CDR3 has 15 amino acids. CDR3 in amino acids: CASSLATASTDTQYF. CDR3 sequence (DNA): TGTGCCAGCAGTTTAGCGACAGCCAGCACAGATACGCAGTATTTT.

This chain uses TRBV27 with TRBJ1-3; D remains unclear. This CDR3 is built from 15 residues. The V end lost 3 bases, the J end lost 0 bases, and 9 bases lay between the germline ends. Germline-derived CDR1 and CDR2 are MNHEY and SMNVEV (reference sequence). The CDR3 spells CASSLRHLSGNTIYF. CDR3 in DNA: TGTGCCAGCAGTTTGAGACATCTCTCTGGAAACACCATATATTTT.

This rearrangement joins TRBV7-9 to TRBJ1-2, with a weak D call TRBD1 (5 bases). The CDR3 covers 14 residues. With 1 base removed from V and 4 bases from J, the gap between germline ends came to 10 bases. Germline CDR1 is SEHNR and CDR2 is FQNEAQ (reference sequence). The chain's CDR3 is CASSLVQGGYGYTF. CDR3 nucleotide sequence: TGTGCCAGCAGCTTAGTCCAGGGAGGCTATGGCTACACCTTC.

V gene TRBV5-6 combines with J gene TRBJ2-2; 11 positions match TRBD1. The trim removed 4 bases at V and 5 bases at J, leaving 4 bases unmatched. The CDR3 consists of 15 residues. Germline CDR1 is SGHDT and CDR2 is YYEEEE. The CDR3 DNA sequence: TGTGCCAGCAGCGAGGGACAGGGGGTGACCGGGGAGCTGTTTTTT. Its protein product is CASSEGQGVTGELFF.

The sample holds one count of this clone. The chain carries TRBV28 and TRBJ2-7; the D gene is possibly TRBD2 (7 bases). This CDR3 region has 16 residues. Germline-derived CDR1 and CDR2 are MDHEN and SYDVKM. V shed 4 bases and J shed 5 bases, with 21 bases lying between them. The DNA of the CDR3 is TGTGCCAGCAGTTCCTATTTGGGGGGGCCCAGGGACGAGCAGTACTTC. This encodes CASSSYLGGPRDEQYF.

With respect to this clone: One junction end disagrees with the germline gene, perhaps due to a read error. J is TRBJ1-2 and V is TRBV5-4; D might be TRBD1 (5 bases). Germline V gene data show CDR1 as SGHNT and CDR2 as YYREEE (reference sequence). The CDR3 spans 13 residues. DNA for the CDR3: TGTGTCAGCAGTTATACAGGAAACTATGGCTACACCTTC. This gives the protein CVSSYTGNYGYTF.

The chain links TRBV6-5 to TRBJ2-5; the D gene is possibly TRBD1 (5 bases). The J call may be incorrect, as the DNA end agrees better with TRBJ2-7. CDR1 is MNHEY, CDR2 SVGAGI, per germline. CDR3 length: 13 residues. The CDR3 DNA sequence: TGTGCCAGCAGTGTCGACAGTTCCTACGAGCAGTACTTC. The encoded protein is CASSVDSSYEQYF.

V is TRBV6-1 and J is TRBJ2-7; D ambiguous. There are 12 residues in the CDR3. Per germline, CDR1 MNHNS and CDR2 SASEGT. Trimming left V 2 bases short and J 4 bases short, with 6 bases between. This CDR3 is CASSETSYEQYF. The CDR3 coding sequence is TGTGCCAGCAGTGAAACCAGTTACGAGCAGTACTTC.

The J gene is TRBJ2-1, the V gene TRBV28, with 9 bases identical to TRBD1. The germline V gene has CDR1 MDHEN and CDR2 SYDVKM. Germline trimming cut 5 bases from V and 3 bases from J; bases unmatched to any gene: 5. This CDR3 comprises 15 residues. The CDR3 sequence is CASSHTGGFYNEQFF. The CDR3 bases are TGTGCCAGCAGTCATACAGGGGGCTTCTACAATGAGCAGTTCTTC.

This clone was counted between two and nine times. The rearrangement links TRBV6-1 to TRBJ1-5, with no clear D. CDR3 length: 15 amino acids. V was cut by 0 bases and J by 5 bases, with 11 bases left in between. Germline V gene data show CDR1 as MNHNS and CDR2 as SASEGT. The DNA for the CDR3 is TGTGCCAGCAGTGAAGCTTGGCCCACCTATCAGCCCCAGCATTTT. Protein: CASSEAWPTYQPQHF.

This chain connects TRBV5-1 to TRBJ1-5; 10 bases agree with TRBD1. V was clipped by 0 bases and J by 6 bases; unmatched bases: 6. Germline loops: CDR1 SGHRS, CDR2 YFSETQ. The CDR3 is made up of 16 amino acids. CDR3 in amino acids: CASSLDATGGPQPQHF. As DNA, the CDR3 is TGCGCCAGCAGCTTGGATGCGACAGGGGGCCCTCAGCCCCAGCATTTT.

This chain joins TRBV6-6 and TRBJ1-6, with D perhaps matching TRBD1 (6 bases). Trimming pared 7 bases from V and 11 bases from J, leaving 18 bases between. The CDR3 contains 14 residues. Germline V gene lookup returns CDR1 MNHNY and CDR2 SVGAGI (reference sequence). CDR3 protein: CASTLYRDKAPLHF. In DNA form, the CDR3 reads TGTGCCAGCACTTTATACCGGGACAAGGCACCCCTCCACTTT.

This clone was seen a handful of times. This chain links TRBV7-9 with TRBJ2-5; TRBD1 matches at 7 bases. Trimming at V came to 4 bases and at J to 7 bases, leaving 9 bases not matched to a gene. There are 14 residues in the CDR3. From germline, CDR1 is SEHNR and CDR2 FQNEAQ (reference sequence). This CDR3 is CASSWQGTERTQYF. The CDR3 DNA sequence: TGTGCCAGCAGCTGGCAAGGGACAGAGCGGACCCAGTACTTC.

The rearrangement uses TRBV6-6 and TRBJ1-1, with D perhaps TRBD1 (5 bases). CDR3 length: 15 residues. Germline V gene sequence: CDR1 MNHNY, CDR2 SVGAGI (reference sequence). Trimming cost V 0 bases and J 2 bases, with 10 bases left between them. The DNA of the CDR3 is TGTGCCAGCAGTTACTCGGGGCAGTTTAACACTGAAGCTTTCTTT. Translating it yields CASSYSGQFNTEAFF.

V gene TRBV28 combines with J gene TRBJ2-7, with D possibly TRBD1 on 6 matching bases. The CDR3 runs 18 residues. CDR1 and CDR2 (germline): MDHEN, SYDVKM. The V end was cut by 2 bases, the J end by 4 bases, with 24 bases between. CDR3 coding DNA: TGTGCCAGCAGTTTACCCCCTCCCGATCAACCGAGGGGGTACGAGCAGTACTTC. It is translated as CASSLPPPDQPRGYEQYF. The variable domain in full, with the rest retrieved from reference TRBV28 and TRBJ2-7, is DVKVTQSSRYLVKRTGEKVFLECVQDMDHENMFWYRQDPGLGLRLIYFSYDVKMKEKGDIPEGYSVSREKKERFSLILESASTNQTSMYLCASSLPPPDQPRGYEQYFGPGTRLTVT.

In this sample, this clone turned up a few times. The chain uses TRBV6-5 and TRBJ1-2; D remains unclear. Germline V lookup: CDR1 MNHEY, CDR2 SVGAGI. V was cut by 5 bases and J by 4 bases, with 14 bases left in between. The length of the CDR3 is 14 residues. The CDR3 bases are TGTGCCAGCAGTAATACAGAGCTATCCTATGGCTACACCTTC. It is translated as CASSNTELSYGYTF.

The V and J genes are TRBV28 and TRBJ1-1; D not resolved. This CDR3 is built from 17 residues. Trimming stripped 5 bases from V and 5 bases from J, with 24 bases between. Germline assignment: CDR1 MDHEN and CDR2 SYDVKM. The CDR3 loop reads CASSRPRGRVSGTEAFF. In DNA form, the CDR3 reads TGTGCCAGCAGTCGACCCCGCGGTAGGGTTTCGGGGACTGAAGCTTTCTTT.

CDR3 sequence (DNA): TGTGCCAGCAGCTTGAGGACAGACACTTATAGCAATCAGCCCCAGCATTTT. Translating it yields CASSLRTDTYSNQPQHF. The chain combines TRBV5-6 with TRBJ1-5, with D possibly being TRBD1 (6 bases). Per the germline V gene, CDR1 is SGHDT and CDR2 is YYEEEE. CDR3 length equals 17 residues. V gave up 1 base and J gave up 0 bases, with 14 bases separating them. Looking up the rest from reference TRBV5-6 and TRBJ1-5 gives the full variable domain: DAGVTQSPTHLIKTRGQQVTLRCSPKSGHDTVSWYQQALGQGPQFIFQYYEEEERQRGNFPDRFSGHQFPNYSSELNVNALLLGDSALYLCASSLRTDTYSNQPQHFGDGTRLSIL.

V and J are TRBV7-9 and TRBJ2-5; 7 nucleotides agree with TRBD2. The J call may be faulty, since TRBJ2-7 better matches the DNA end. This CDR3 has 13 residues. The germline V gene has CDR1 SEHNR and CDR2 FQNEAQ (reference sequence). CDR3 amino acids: CASSPPRGYEQYF. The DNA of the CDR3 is TGTGCCAGCAGCCCGCCGCGGGGGTACGAGCAGTACTTC.

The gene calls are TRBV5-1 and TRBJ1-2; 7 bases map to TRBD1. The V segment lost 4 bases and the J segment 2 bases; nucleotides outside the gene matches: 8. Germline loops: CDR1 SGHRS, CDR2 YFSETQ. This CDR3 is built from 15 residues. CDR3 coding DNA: TGCGCCAGCAGCCCCAGACAGGGTCCAAACTATGGCTACACCTTC. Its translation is CASSPRQGPNYGYTF.

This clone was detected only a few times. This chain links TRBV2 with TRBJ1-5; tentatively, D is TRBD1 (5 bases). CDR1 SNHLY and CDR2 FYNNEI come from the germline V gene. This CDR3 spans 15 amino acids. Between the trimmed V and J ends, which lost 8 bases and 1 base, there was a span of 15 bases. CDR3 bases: TGTGCCAGCCGGACATGGGCGCGGAGCAATCAGCCCCAGCATTTT. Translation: CASRTWARSNQPQHF.

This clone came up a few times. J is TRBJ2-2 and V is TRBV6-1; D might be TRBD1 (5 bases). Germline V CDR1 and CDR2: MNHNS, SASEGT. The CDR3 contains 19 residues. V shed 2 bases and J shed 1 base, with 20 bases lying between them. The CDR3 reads CASSEYRQWVRLNTGELFF. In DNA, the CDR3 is TGTGCCAGCAGTGAATACCGACAGTGGGTCCGGCTGAACACCGGGGAGCTGTTTTTT.

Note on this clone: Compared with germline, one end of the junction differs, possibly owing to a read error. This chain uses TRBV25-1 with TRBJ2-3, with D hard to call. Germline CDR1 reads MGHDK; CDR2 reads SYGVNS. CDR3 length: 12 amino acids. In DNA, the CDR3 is TGTGCCAGCAGTGATAACACAAATACGCAGTATTTT. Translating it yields CASSDNTNTQYF.

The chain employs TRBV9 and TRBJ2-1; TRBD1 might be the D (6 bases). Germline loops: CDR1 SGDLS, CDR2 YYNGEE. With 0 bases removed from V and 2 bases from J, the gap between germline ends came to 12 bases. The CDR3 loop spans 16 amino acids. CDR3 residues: CASSVELRTAYNEQFF. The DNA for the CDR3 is TGTGCCAGCAGCGTAGAATTGCGGACAGCCTACAATGAGCAGTTCTTC.